These T cell receptor beta chains were read from a single sample in a study of T cell responses to AZD1222 COVID-19 vaccine. Sequencing used immunoSEQ multiplex PCR; TCRdb keeps in-frame clones, though not all of them. The profile covers around 130,000 clones, with 93% appearing a single time and approximately 3.1% taken by the ten largest. The sample consisted of peripheral blood, taken on day 0 of AZD1222 vaccination. The source is an adult in good health. The CDR3 runs from the conserved cysteine through the conserved F or W. The D gene is left open where the match is weak. Clone size is given for some rows only: seen once, a few or many times, or a class if the clone is expanded.

>TRBJ1-5|TRBV2|-|TRBD1
TGTGCCAGCAGCGCAGACAGGGCCCTTCAGCCCCAGCATTTT
CASSADRALQPQHF
>TRBJ1-2|TRBV7-9|-|-
TGTGCCAGCAGCTTAGGGACAACGTATGGCTACACCTTC
CASSLGTTYGYTF
>TRBJ1-5|TRBV27|-|-
TGTGCCAGCAGTTTGAGTAGCAATCAGCCCCAGCATTTT
CASSLSSNQPQHF
>TRBJ1-4|TRBV7-6|-|TRBD1
TGTGCCAGCAGCCCCCGAGGGACAGCTAATGAAAAACTGTTTTTT
CASSPRGTANEKLFF
>TRBJ2-2|TRBV5-3|few|-
TGTGCCAGAAGCCCCACCCGACAGGAAAGGGGCGGGGAGCTGTTTTTT
CARSPTRQERGGELFF
>TRBJ1-1|TRBV5-1|-|-
TGCGCCAGCAGCTTGCAGGTAACGAACACTGAAGCTTTCTTT
CASSLQVTNTEAFF
>TRBJ2-5|TRBV7-9|-|TRBD2
TGTGCCAGCAGCACCCGACTAGCGGGTGTAGAGACCCAGTACTTC
CASSTRLAGVETQYF
>TRBJ1-5|TRBV5-1|-|TRBD1
TGCGCCAGCAGCTTGGGAGGGGGCGATCAGCCCCAGCATTTT
CASSLGGGDQPQHF
>TRBJ1-5|TRBV3-1/TRBV3-2|-|-
TGTGCCAGCAGCCGTACGGGGGGCAATCAGCCCCAGCATTTT
CASSRTGGNQPQHF
>TRBJ1-1|TRBV27|-|-
TGTGCCAGCAGTTTTGGGGGCGACACTGAAGCTTTCTTT
CASSFGGDTEAFF
>TRBJ2-1|TRBV28|-|-
TGTGCCAGCAGTTTAGATCAGCACAATGAGCAGTTCTTC
CASSLDQHNEQFF
>TRBJ1-1|TRBV7-2|-|-
TGTGCCAGCAGCTTACAGGGTTTACGGAACACTGAAGCTTTCTTT
CASSLQGLRNTEAFF
>TRBJ1-2|TRBV28|-|-
TGTGCCAGCAGTTTGCAACGGACGGTTAGCTATGGCTACACCTTC
CASSLQRTVSYGYTF
>TRBJ2-1|TRBV19|-|TRBD1
TGTGCCAGTAGTATCCCGGGACAGGGGGCGAATGAGCAGTTCTTC
CASSIPGQGANEQFF
>TRBJ2-5|TRBV23-1|-|TRBD1
TGCGCCAGCAGTCAATCGGGGACAGGGGAAAGGGAGACCCAGTACTTC
CASSQSGTGERETQYF
>TRBJ1-4|TRBV7-2|-|TRBD1
TGTGCCAGCAGCTTAGGGACAGGGGTTTATGAAAAACTGTTTTTT
CASSLGTGVYEKLFF
>TRBJ2-3|TRBV29-1|-|TRBD2
TGCAGCGTTGAAGGGCCCCGACTAGCGGCCACAGATACGCAGTATTTT
CSVEGPRLAATDTQYF
>TRBJ2-7|TRBV19|-|-
TGTGCCAGTAGCCTGAGCGGTAAGGCCTACGAGCAGTACTTC
CASSLSGKAYEQYF
>TRBJ1-3|TRBV11-1|-|-
TGTGCCAGCAGTGGAATGGCGGGAAACACCATATATTTT
CASSGMAGNTIYF
>TRBJ2-2|TRBV19|-|TRBD1
TGTGCCGGACAGGGGGGCACCGGGGAGCTGTTTTTT
CAGQGGTGELFF
>TRBJ1-2|TRBV4-1|-|TRBD1
TGCGCCAGCAGCCACCCGGGACAGGGGCTATCATCTGGCTACACCTTC
CASSHPGQGLSSGYTF
>TRBJ2-7|TRBV2|-|-
TGTGCCAGCAGTCCCTTAAGCGGGTCCTACTACGAGCAGTACTTC
CASSPLSGSYYEQYF
>TRBJ1-2|TRBV3-1/TRBV3-2|-|-
TGTGCCAGCAGCCAAAGGCAGCCCACTATTGGCTACACCTTC
CASSQRQPTIGYTF
>TRBJ1-2|TRBV7-3|-|TRBD1
TGTGCCAGCAGCTTCCAGCCGGGACAGGGGAATGGCTACACCTTC
CASSFQPGQGNGYTF
>TRBJ1-1|TRBV6-4|-|TRBD1
TGTGCCAGCAGCAGGACAGGGAACACTGAAGCTTTCTTT
CASSRTGNTEAFF
>TRBJ1-2|TRBV29-1|-|TRBD1
TGCAGCGGGGTTACAGGGGGCGGTGTCTACACCTTC
CSGVTGGGVYTF
>TRBJ1-2|TRBV25-1|-|TRBD1
TGTGCCAGCAGTGCCGGACAGGGGAGGTATGGCTACACCTTC
CASSAGQGRYGYTF
>TRBJ1-5|TRBV28|-|TRBD1
TGTGCCAGCAGTTTCCGACAGGGACGGCAGCCCCAGCATTTT
CASSFRQGRQPQHF
>TRBJ1-2|TRBV10-2|-|TRBD1
TGCGCCAGCAGCTTCGACAGGGGGCTCGGCTACACCTTC
CASSFDRGLGYTF
>TRBJ2-5|TRBV24-1|-|TRBD1
TGTGCCACCAGTGACTCCGGGACAGTCCAAGAGACCCAGTACTTC
CATSDSGTVQETQYF
>TRBJ1-3|TRBV7-2|-|-
TGTGCCAGCAGCCCCCGGCGGCTTTCTGGAAACACCATATATTTT
CASSPRRLSGNTIYF
>TRBJ2-7|TRBV5-1|few|-
TGCGCCAGCAGCACGGGGACCCCTAGTAAGCAGTACTTC
CASSTGTPSKQYF
>TRBJ1-2|TRBV20-1|-|-
TGCAGTGCTGGCCCGGAAGGAGGCTACACCTTC
CSAGPEGGYTF
>TRBJ1-6|TRBV9|-|-
TGTGCCAGCAGCGTTACGGGGCGAAGTAATTCACCCCTCCACTTT
CASSVTGRSNSPLHF
>TRBJ2-1|TRBV7-6|once|TRBD2
TGTGCCAGCAGCTTAGTGGGGACTAGCGACAATGAGCAGTTCTTC
CASSLVGTSDNEQFF
>TRBJ1-1|TRBV10-3|-|-
TGTGCCATCAGTGAGCAACCAGGGCGCACTGAAGCTTTCTTT
CAISEQPGRTEAFF
>TRBJ2-7|TRBV6-6|-|-
TGTGCCAGTAAAAGGGAATTGGGAAGCCCAACCTACGAGCAGTACTTC
CASKRELGSPTYEQYF
>TRBJ1-2|TRBV3-1/TRBV3-2|-|-
TGTGCCAGCAGCCGCTCCGGGACCGGGAATAACTATGGCTACACCTTC
CASSRSGTGNNYGYTF
>TRBJ2-7|TRBV5-1|-|TRBD2
TGCGCCAGCAGCTTGGGACTAGCGGGAGGGTCCCACGAGCAGTACTTC
CASSLGLAGGSHEQYF
>TRBJ1-1|TRBV10-1|once|-
TGCGCCAGCATGAAGGCCAGGAACACTGAAGCTTTCTTT
CASMKARNTEAFF
>TRBJ1-1|TRBV7-9|-|TRBD1
TGTGCCAGCAGCCGGGACAGGAACACTGAAGCTTTCTTT
CASSRDRNTEAFF
>TRBJ1-3|TRBV14|-|-
TGTGCCAGCAGCCTAACATCCTCTGGAAACACCATATATTTT
CASSLTSSGNTIYF
>TRBJ1-1|TRBV7-2|-|-
TGTGCCAGCAGTAATCGTAGGGGGATGAACACTGAAGCTTTCTTT
CASSNRRGMNTEAFF
>TRBJ2-7|TRBV6-2/TRBV6-3|-|-
TGTGCCAGCAGTTACGGTGGTGTGCGTGTGGGCAGGATGAGCTCCTACGAGCAGTACTTC
CASSYGGVRVGRMSSYEQYF
>TRBJ2-3|TRBV6-5|-|TRBD2
TGTGCCAGCTTACTAGCGGGAGGAGATACGCAGTATTTT
CASLLAGGDTQYF
>TRBJ1-3|TRBV19|-|-
TGTGCCAGTAGTGGACGTCGGGGGGCAGGAGGAAACACCATATATTTT
CASSGRRGAGGNTIYF
>TRBJ2-1|TRBV27|-|-
TGTGCCAGCAGTTCGAGGAGTAACTTGAACAATGAGCAGTTCTTC
CASSSRSNLNNEQFF
>TRBJ1-1|TRBV27|-|-
TGTGCCAGCAGTTCATTCCGGGACACCTATCTCTCCACTGAAGCTTTCTTT
CASSSFRDTYLSTEAFF
>TRBJ1-1|TRBV12-3/TRBV12-4|-|-
TGTGCCAGCAGTGGACCCGAAGCTTTCTTT
CASSGPEAFF
>TRBJ2-7|TRBV3-1/TRBV3-2|-|-
TGTGCCAGCAGCTCCTCCCAGGGCTCCTACGAGCAGTACTTC
CASSSSQGSYEQYF
>TRBJ2-7|TRBV4-1|-|TRBD2
TGCGCCAGCAGCCAGGGACTAGCGGGAGTAGGAGAGCAGTACTTC
CASSQGLAGVGEQYF
>TRBJ2-7|TRBV27|-|TRBD2
TGTGCCAGCAGTCTCCTAACTAGCGGGAAAAGGGAGCAGTACTTC
CASSLLTSGKREQYF
>TRBJ1-1|TRBV28|-|-
TGTGCCAGCAGTTTTTACCTGTTGGTGAACACTGAAGCTTTCTTT
CASSFYLLVNTEAFF
>TRBJ1-2|TRBV4-2|-|TRBD1
TGTGCCAGCAGCCAAGACGAGGGGGCGGCTGGCTACACCTTC
CASSQDEGAAGYTF
>TRBJ2-1|TRBV4-2|-|-
TGTGCCAGCAGCCAAGGTCCGGCAAGCTCCTACAATGAGCAGTTCTTC
CASSQGPASSYNEQFF